Shown below are 7 T cell receptor beta chains from a single sample sequenced in a study of shared clonotypes between healthy human individuals. The repertoire was sequenced with immunoSEQ multiplex PCR; TCRdb's copy has only in-frame clones and lacks some. The sample has some 2.4 million clones; approximately 93% are singletons. The sample taken for sequencing was naive CD4+ T cells from PBMCs. Documented subset: CD45RA+ positively selected. Receptors were obtained from a man younger than 35 in good health. Some clones in this sample may be carry-over from other donors' samples.

V usage is TRBV19 and J usage is TRBJ2-7; TRBD2 matches 10 bases. This CDR3 is 15 amino acids long. The germline V gene encodes CDR1 LNHDA and CDR2 SQIVND (reference sequence). J lost 7 bases, V lost 7 bases, and 13 bases had no gene match. CDR3 loop: CASTLMGLAGEEQYF. The CDR3 coding sequence is TGTGCCAGTACTCTTATGGGCCTAGCGGGGGAGGAGCAGTACTTC.

The chain is built from TRBV6-5 and TRBJ2-5; D possibly corresponds to TRBD1 (7 bases). This CDR3 contains 16 residues. Germline V CDR1 and CDR2: MNHEY, SVGAGI. Trimming removed 2 bases from V and 9 bases from J, with 22 bases in between. CDR3 region: CASSYPDGRGDSAQYF. The CDR3 DNA reads TGTGCCAGCAGTTACCCGGACGGCAGGGGGGATTCGGCCCAGTACTTC.

The V gene is TRBV18, the J gene TRBJ2-2, with 7 bases lining up with TRBD1. This CDR3 has 16 amino acids. V trimming: 6 bases; J trimming: 3 bases; junction bases outside the gene matches: 10. Germline CDR1 KGHSH, CDR2 LQKENI. The CDR3 is CASSQTGVSHTGELFF. Written as DNA, the CDR3 is TGTGCCAGCTCGCAAACAGGGGTCAGTCACACCGGGGAGCTGTTTTTT.

This sequence joins TRBV5-1 and TRBJ2-3; 12 bases are a match to TRBD2. Germline-derived CDR1 and CDR2 are SGHRS and YFSETQ. The CDR3 has 14 residues. The trim removed 0 bases at V and 11 bases at J, leaving 4 bases unmatched. The CDR3 DNA follows: TGCGCCAGCAGCTTGGAGACTAGCGGGGGCAAGCAGTATTTT. It codes for CASSLETSGGKQYF.

The chain employs TRBV5-1 and TRBJ2-3; no reliable D call. Germline CDR1 is SGHRS and CDR2 is YFSETQ. The CDR3 is 14 amino acids. V was pared by 0 bases and J by 2 bases, with 7 bases between. Here the CDR3 reads CASSLAYNTDTQYF. In DNA, the CDR3 is TGCGCCAGCAGCTTGGCCTATAACACAGATACGCAGTATTTT. Full variable domain (remainder filled in from reference TRBV5-1 and TRBJ2-3): KAGVTQTPRYLIKTRGQQVTLSCSPISGHRSVSWYQQTPGQGLQFLFEYFSETQRNKGNFPGRFSGRQFSNSRSEMNVSTLELGDSALYLCASSLAYNTDTQYFGPGTRLTVL.

The V and J genes are TRBV6-8 and TRBJ1-2; 9 bases map to TRBD1. After removal of 7 bases from V and 1 base from J, the junction contained 13 bases not matched to a gene. This CDR3 comprises 17 residues. The V gene's germline CDR1 is MNHGY and CDR2 SAAAGT. This CDR3 is CASTPIGTGTVNYGYTF. Written as DNA, the CDR3 is TGTGCCAGCACTCCAATCGGGACAGGGACTGTTAACTATGGCTACACCTTC.

J is TRBJ2-1 and V is TRBV9; D gene ambiguous. The length of the CDR3 is 13 residues. Trimming cost V 4 bases and J 5 bases, with 10 bases left between them. Germline CDR1 is SGDLS and CDR2 is YYNGEE. CDR3 in amino acids: CASSPEIDNEQFF. In DNA, the CDR3 is TGTGCCAGCAGCCCAGAGATCGACAATGAGCAGTTCTTC.